The rows below give T cell receptor beta chains drawn from one sample of a study of cytomegalovirus exposure and HLA in healthy donors. Here immunoSEQ multiplex PCR was the method, and the copy in TCRdb shows in-frame clones only, minus some. Altogether some 150,000 clones are present, over 60% being singletons, with the ten largest covering about 1.7%. Sequencing was performed on PBMCs. The source of these receptors is a female donor in good health and CMV-seropositive. The CDR3 runs from the conserved cysteine through the conserved F or W. D genes are given only for firm matches. Clone size, where shown, is once, few, many, or a class for clones that have expanded.

D gene	V gene	J gene	clone size	CDR3 DNA	CDR3 protein
-	TRBV7-9	TRBJ2-2	-	TGTGCCAGCGAGGCCGGGGAGCTGTTTTTT	CASEAGELFF
-	TRBV19	TRBJ1-5	-	TGTGCCAGCAGGGGAAGCAATCAGCCCCAGCATTTT	CASRGSNQPQHF
TRBD1	TRBV7-9	TRBJ1-6	-	TGTGCCAGCAGCTCCGGGACAGGGAGTTCACCCCTCCACTTT	CASSSGTGSSPLHF
-	TRBV9	TRBJ2-5	-	TGTGCCAGCACCGGGGGGCCCGAACAAGAGACCCAGTACTTC	CASTGGPEQETQYF
-	TRBV13	TRBJ1-2	-	TGTGCCAGCAGCTTAGGACAGTTCTATGGCTACACCTTC	CASSLGQFYGYTF
TRBD1	TRBV7-9	TRBJ1-1	-	TGTGCCAGCAGCTGGACAGGGGTTGATACTGAAGCTTTCTTT	CASSWTGVDTEAFF
TRBD1	TRBV7-9	TRBJ1-2	-	TGTGCCAGCAGTCGGACAGGGAATCGTGGCTACACCTTC	CASSRTGNRGYTF
-	TRBV5-6	TRBJ2-7	-	TGTGCCAGCAGCACGACAGTCGAGCAGTACTTC	CASSTTVEQYF
-	TRBV5-1	TRBJ1-1	-	TGCGCCAGCAGCTTGGTTCCAGGAACGAACACTGAAGCTTTCTTT	CASSLVPGTNTEAFF
TRBD1	TRBV7-9	TRBJ2-7	few	TGTGCCAGCAGCTCTTGGACAGGGGAATCTTACGAGCAGTACTTC	CASSSWTGESYEQYF
-	TRBV19	TRBJ1-1	-	TGTGCCGCAGTATCCGCGGCGGACACTGAAGCTTTCTTT	CAAVSAADTEAFF